The 25 T cell receptor beta chains in this list originate from one sample, sequenced in a study of shared clonotypes between healthy human individuals. Measured with immunoSEQ multiplex PCR; TCRdb has only the in-frame clones, and not every one. The table includes roughly 2.5 million clones, approximately 92% detected once. Material for sequencing was naive CD4+ T cells sorted from blood. As to subset: CD45RA+ positively selected. The receptors were sampled from a man between 18 and 35 years old in good health.

V and J are TRBV5-5 and TRBJ2-7; the match to TRBD1 covers 8 bases. Germline CDR1 SGHKS, CDR2 YYEKEE (reference sequence). Trimming cost V 4 bases and J 6 bases; bases outside gene matches: 9. The CDR3 is 14 residues long. CDR3 residues: CASSVQRTGIEQYF. In nucleotides, the CDR3 is TGTGCCAGCAGCGTACAGAGGACAGGGATCGAGCAGTACTTC. The whole variable domain, remainder taken from reference TRBV5-5 and TRBJ2-7, is DAGVTQSPTHLIKTRGQQVTLRCSPISGHKSVSWYQQVLGQGPQFIFQYYEKEERGRGNFPDRFSARQFPNYSSELNVNALLLGDSALYLCASSVQRTGIEQYFGPGTRLTVT.

This clone showed up just once. The chain joins TRBV7-3 to TRBJ1-6; D unresolved. The CDR3 loop spans 14 amino acids. With 5 bases removed from V and 9 bases from J, the gap between germline ends came to 14 bases. Germline values: CDR1 SGHTA, CDR2 FQGTGA. CDR3 loop: CASSPTVSGSPLHF. The CDR3 DNA reads TGTGCCAGCAGCCCGACGGTTAGTGGTTCACCCCTCCACTTT.

Concerning this clone itself: Distinct nucleotide sequences in the sample also encode this CDR3. This chain joins TRBV11-3 and TRBJ2-7; D remains ambiguous. The V end was cut by 0 bases, the J end by 0 bases, with 3 bases between. This CDR3 is built from 13 residues. In germline, CDR1 is SGHNT, CDR2 YENEEA. For the CDR3, the DNA is TGTGCCAGCAGCTTAGAGAGCTCCTACGAGCAGTACTTC. This gives the protein CASSLESSYEQYF. The full variable domain, completed using reference TRBV11-3 and TRBJ2-7, is EAGVVQSPRYKIIEKKQPVAFWCNPISGHNTLYWYLQNLGQGPELLIRYENEEAVDDSQLPKDRFSAERLKGVDSTLKIQPAELGDSAVYLCASSLESSYEQYFGPGTRLTVT.

This chain uses TRBV27 with TRBJ2-3; D is perhaps TRBD1 (6 bases). V dropped 5 bases and J dropped 0 bases, with 21 bases sitting between them. The CDR3 loop spans 18 amino acids. From germline, CDR1 is MNHEY and CDR2 SMNVEV (reference sequence). The CDR3 spells CASSQTGLVHSSTDTQYF. CDR3 sequence (DNA): TGTGCCAGCAGTCAAACAGGGTTGGTGCACTCTAGCACAGATACGCAGTATTTT.

This clone was seen only a few times. This rearrangement joins TRBV4-3 to TRBJ1-5; possible D gene TRBD1, 6 bases. V lost 3 bases and J lost 6, with 18 bases in between. The CDR3 spans 16 residues. Germline V gives CDR1 LGHNA, CDR2 YSLEER. The CDR3 sequence: CASSHQKSQGGQPQHF. The DNA for the CDR3 is TGCGCCAGCAGCCATCAAAAGTCACAGGGAGGTCAGCCCCAGCATTTT.

The DNA of the CDR3 is TGTGCCAGCTCCACAGAGGTGAACACTGAAGCTTTCTTT. This translates into CASSTEVNTEAFF. J is TRBJ1-1 and V is TRBV18; D gene unclear. The CDR3 covers 13 residues. Trimming stripped 6 bases from V and 0 bases from J, with 8 bases between. Per germline, CDR1 KGHSH and CDR2 LQKENI. The entire variable domain, with the rest obtained from reference TRBV18 and TRBJ1-1, is as follows: NAGVMQNPRHLVRRRGQEARLRCSPMKGHSHVYWYRQLPEEGLKFMVYLQKENIIDESGMPKERFSAEFPKEGPSILRIQQVVRGDSAAYFCASSTEVNTEAFFGQGTRLTVV.

V usage is TRBV7-2 and J usage is TRBJ2-3; 10 bases match TRBD2. The germline CDR1 and CDR2 sequences are SGHTA and FQGNSA. V trimming: 4 bases; J trimming: 1 base; junction bases outside the gene matches: 5. CDR3 length: 16 amino acids. The CDR3, as DNA: TGTGCCAGCAGCTCCATAGCGGGGGGAGGCACAGATACGCAGTATTTT. Its translation is CASSSIAGGGTDTQYF. Filled out from reference TRBV7-2 and TRBJ2-3, the complete variable domain reads GAGVSQSPSNKVTEKGKDVELRCDPISGHTALYWYRQSLGQGLEFLIYFQGNSAPDKSGLPSDRFSAERTGGSVSTLTIQRTQQEDSAVYLCASSSIAGGGTDTQYFGPGTRLTVL.

This clone was observed a handful of times. The J gene is TRBJ1-4, the V gene TRBV6-1; no clear D gene. The CDR3 consists of 14 residues. The germline V gene encodes CDR1 MNHNS and CDR2 SASEGT. The V gene lost 5 bases and the J gene lost 5 bases, with 12 bases spanning the gap. For the CDR3, the DNA is TGTGCCAGCAGTAAATTGAATGTGAATGAAAAACTGTTTTTT. Its translation is CASSKLNVNEKLFF.

This clone was counted only a few times. V is TRBV30 and J is TRBJ1-5; D is undetermined. Trimming took off 0 bases at V and 7 bases at J, with 13 bases between the two ends. The CDR3 has 14 amino acids. Germline CDR1 GTSNPN, CDR2 SVGIG (reference sequence). CDR3 coding DNA: TGTGCCTGGAGTGTATCCGACCTGGGGCAGCCCCAGCATTTT. Its protein is CAWSVSDLGQPQHF.

The genes are TRBV7-8 and TRBJ2-5, with 8 positions matching TRBD1. Germline-derived CDR1 and CDR2 are SGHVS and FQNEAQ. After removal of 7 bases from V and 4 bases from J, the junction contained 11 bases not matched to a gene. CDR3 size: 15 residues. The CDR3 DNA sequence: TGTGCCAGCACCGACAGGGGAAGGGAGTTAGAGACCCAGTACTTC. This encodes CASTDRGRELETQYF.

To note about this clone: The sample contains more than one DNA sequence encoding this CDR3. The CDR3 protein is CASSLGDNEQFF. DNA of the CDR3: TGTGCCAGCAGCTTAGGGGACAATGAGCAGTTCTTC. This rearrangement joins TRBV11-3 to TRBJ2-1; D gene unclear. There are 12 residues in the CDR3. Per the germline V gene, CDR1 is SGHNT and CDR2 is YENEEA. V lost 1 base and J 5 bases, leaving 3 bases between the germline ends.

Concerning this clone: Other DNA variants within this sample encode the same CDR3. The gene calls are TRBV5-1 and TRBJ1-1; D is uncertain. Germline V lookup: CDR1 SGHRS, CDR2 YFSETQ. The CDR3 extends over 14 amino acids. V was shortened by 4 bases and J by 0 bases, with 10 bases between the two germline ends. The CDR3 is CASSLGGLNTEAFF. As DNA, the CDR3 is TGCGCCAGCAGCCTGGGAGGTCTGAACACTGAAGCTTTCTTT.

The gene calls are TRBV10-3 and TRBJ1-2; 11 bases fit TRBD1. There are 13 residues in the CDR3. Germline V gene lookup returns CDR1 ENHRY and CDR2 SYGVKD. Trimming removed 7 bases from V and 6 bases from J; junction bases left unmatched: 4. CDR3 sequence (DNA): TGTGCCATCACCCGGGGACAGGGGGATGGCTACACCTTC. This encodes CAITRGQGDGYTF.

The chain joins TRBV5-1 to TRBJ1-2, with TRBD1 matching over 9 bases. The CDR3 has 16 residues. Germline assignment: CDR1 SGHRS and CDR2 YFSETQ. V lost 3 bases and J lost 4; bases outside the gene matches: 10. The CDR3 region has the DNA TGCGCCAGCAGCTCTACAACAGGGGGCGCCGGCTATGGCTACACCTTC. Protein: CASSSTTGGAGYGYTF.

The J gene is TRBJ1-4, the V gene TRBV18; possibly TRBD1 for D (5 bases). This CDR3 contains 17 residues. CDR1 and CDR2 (germline): KGHSH, LQKENI. Trimming took off 0 bases at V and 0 bases at J, with 11 bases between the two ends. CDR3 DNA: TGTGCCAGCTCACCACCGGGGGGACTTGCAACTAATGAAAAACTGTTTTTT. Encoded protein: CASSPPGGLATNEKLFF.

The chain couples TRBV11-3 to TRBJ2-2; the match to TRBD1 covers 11 bases. Germline CDR1 and CDR2: SGHNT and YENEEA. The CDR3 runs to 16 residues. The ends lost 5 bases at V and 3 bases at J; junction bases unmatched: 5. The CDR3: CASSDSGQGDTGELFF. The CDR3 DNA sequence: TGTGCCAGCAGCGACTCGGGACAGGGGGACACCGGGGAGCTGTTTTTT.

This chain links TRBV28 with TRBJ2-7; 7 nucleotides align to TRBD1. V shed 6 bases, J shed 6 bases, and the junction held 14 bases outside the gene matches. In germline, CDR1 is MDHEN, CDR2 SYDVKM. The CDR3 has 15 amino acids. The CDR3 region is CASSPPRQGRIEQYF. CDR3 in DNA: TGTGCCAGCAGCCCCCCGAGACAGGGTCGGATCGAGCAGTACTTC.

V and J are TRBV5-4 and TRBJ2-1, with a weak D call TRBD2 (6 bases). Germline V gene data show CDR1 as SGHNT and CDR2 as YYREEE (reference sequence). Trimming took off 1 base at V and 0 bases at J, with 11 bases between the two ends. The CDR3 spans 16 residues. This CDR3 is CASSLSGAGSYNEQFF. The CDR3 DNA follows: TGTGCCAGCAGCTTGAGCGGAGCGGGCTCCTACAATGAGCAGTTCTTC.

The rearrangement joins TRBV10-3 to TRBJ2-3, with 15 bases matching TRBD2. V trimming: 9 bases; J trimming: 1 base; junction bases outside the gene matches: 2. The germline CDR1 and CDR2 sequences are ENHRY and SYGVKD. The length of the CDR3 is 15 residues. CDR3 amino acids: CAIGLAGGRTDTQYF. In DNA form, the CDR3 reads TGTGCCATTGGACTAGCGGGAGGGCGCACAGATACGCAGTATTTT.

V usage is TRBV7-2 and J usage is TRBJ2-5, with unresolved D. The tail of the sequence fits TRBJ2-7 better, so the J call may be wrong. Germline assignment: CDR1 SGHTA and CDR2 FQGNSA. This CDR3 is built from 13 residues. The CDR3 loop is CASSLPTSYEQYF. In DNA form, the CDR3 reads TGTGCCAGCAGCTTGCCCACCTCCTACGAGCAGTACTTC.

Details on this clone: Other DNA variants within this sample encode the same CDR3. The chain carries TRBV6-5 and TRBJ1-1; the match to TRBD1 covers 8 bases. V shed 5 bases, J shed 6 bases, and the junction held 8 bases outside the gene matches. This CDR3 is 14 amino acids long. In germline, CDR1 is MNHEY, CDR2 SVGAGI. In DNA form, the CDR3 reads TGTGCCAGCAGTCCCCGACAGGGGACCTCTGAAGCTTTCTTT. As protein: CASSPRQGTSEAFF.

The chain couples TRBV7-9 to TRBJ2-5; no definite D call. The J call may be faulty, since TRBJ2-7 better matches the DNA end. Germline assignment: CDR1 SEHNR and CDR2 FQNEAQ (reference sequence). This CDR3 comprises 11 residues. The CDR3 spells CASSNPGEQYF. CDR3 sequence (DNA): TGTGCCAGCAGCAACCCGGGCGAGCAGTACTTC.

This chain joins TRBV15 and TRBJ2-5, with D perhaps given as TRBD1 or TRBD2 (5 bases each). The V end lost 0 bases, the J end lost 7 bases, and 12 bases lay between the germline ends. The CDR3 extends over 14 amino acids. Germline CDR1 reads LNHNV; CDR2 reads YYDKDF (reference sequence). The CDR3 is CATSRDEGTGTQYF. DNA of the CDR3: TGTGCCACCAGCAGAGATGAGGGCACAGGGACCCAGTACTTC.

The genes are TRBV2 and TRBJ2-1; possibly TRBD2 for D (5 bases). Germline V gene data show CDR1 as SNHLY and CDR2 as FYNNEI. V was pared by 5 bases and J by 7 bases, with 12 bases between. The CDR3 runs 13 residues. Here the CDR3 reads CASSPGPGNEQFF. CDR3 bases: TGTGCCAGCAGTCCGGGTCCGGGGAATGAGCAGTTCTTC.

This rearrangement joins TRBV9 to TRBJ2-2; 8 bases are a match to TRBD2. Germline CDR1 is SGDLS and CDR2 is YYNGEE. With 0 bases clipped from V and 5 bases from J, the junction kept 6 bases outside the gene matches. CDR3 length: 16 residues. The CDR3 nucleotides are TGTGCCAGCAGCGTAGCCGGGACTAGTATGACCGGGGAGCTGTTTTTT. It translates to CASSVAGTSMTGELFF.